These T cell receptor beta chains were read from a single sample in a study of CD8+CD57+ T cells in acquired aplastic anemia. Each CDR3 protein gets one entry after TCRdb re-called the reads with MiXCR. The table lists fewer than 100,000 distinct CDR3 sequences, over 35% of them singletons. Input material: sorted CD4+, CD8+, or CD8+CD57+ T cells (not recorded which) from PBMCs. These receptors all come from a human donor in good health, serving as a control. Each CDR3 is given with its conserved first and last residue. The D gene is left open where the match is weak. Size is stated for part of the rows, as once, few or many counts, or as a class when the clone is expanded.

d_call	j_call	clone_size	v_call	cdr3_aa	cdr3_nt
TRBD1	TRBJ1-1	once	TRBV15	CATSMGGQGGTEAFF	TGTGCCACCAGCATGGGGGGACAGGGAGGAACTGAAGCTTTCTTT
TRBD1	TRBJ1-1	once	TRBV19	CASYDRDTEAFF	TGTGCCAGTTATGACAGGGACACTGAAGCTTTCTTT
TRBD1	TRBJ1-1	many	TRBV15	CATRTTGSTTEAFF	TGTGCCACCAGGACGACAGGGTCTACCACTGAAGCTTTCTTT
TRBD2	TRBJ2-3	many	TRBV9	CASSVVERGGTDTQYF	TGTGCCAGCAGCGTAGTAGAGCGGGGGGGCACAGATACGCAGTATTTT
TRBD2	TRBJ2-3	many	TRBV24-1	CATSDLTGTSGGGTDTQYF	TGTGCCACCAGTGATTTGACCGGGACTAGCGGGGGGGGCACAGATACGCAGTATTTT
NA	TRBJ1-1	NA	TRBV2	CASEGQNTEAFF	TGTGCCAGCGAGGGGCAGAACACTGAAGCTTTCTTT
TRBD1	TRBJ1-3	NA	TRBV25-1	CASTGQGNTIYF	TGTGCCAGCACGGGACAGGGAAACACCATATATTTT
TRBD1	TRBJ2-7	NA	TRBV24-1	CATSAGTGGDEQYF	TGTGCCACCAGTGCCGGGACAGGGGGCGACGAGCAGTACTTC
NA	TRBJ2-3	NA	TRBV7-2	CASSYGGPTDTQYF	TGTGCCAGCAGCTACGGGGGGCCGACAGATACGCAGTATTTT
NA	TRBJ2-5	many	TRBV7-6	CASSARERGHLETQYF	TGTGCCAGCAGCGCCAGGGAGAGAGGACATTTAGAGACCCAGTACTTC
TRBD2	TRBJ2-1	many	TRBV15	CATSGGLAGGTHNEQFF	TGTGCCACCAGCGGCGGACTAGCGGGAGGAACCCACAATGAGCAGTTCTTC
NA	TRBJ2-7	many	TRBV12-3/TRBV12-4	CASSPGDTYEQYF	TGTGCCAGCAGTCCCGGGGACACCTACGAGCAGTACTTC
NA	TRBJ2-7	NA	TRBV2	CASSTVWGATYEQYF	TGTGCCAGCAGCACCGTTTGGGGGGCTACCTACGAGCAGTACTTC
TRBD1	TRBJ2-7	NA	TRBV25-1	CASSGTGYSYEQYF	TGTGCCAGCAGTGGGACAGGGTACTCCTACGAGCAGTACTTC
NA	TRBJ1-1	many	TRBV7-9	CASSFPAGTTAFF	TGTGCCAGCAGCTTTCCGGCGGGGACAACAGCTTTCTTT
TRBD1	TRBJ1-2	few	TRBV19	CARLRDSYGYTF	TGTGCCAGACTCCGGGACAGCTATGGCTACACCTTC
NA	TRBJ1-5	NA	TRBV10-3	CAISFYSDQPQHF	TGTGCCATCAGTTTCTATAGCGATCAGCCCCAGCATTTT
TRBD1	TRBJ2-1	NA	TRBV6-1	CASSRGQGNNEQFF	TGTGCCAGCAGTCGAGGACAGGGGAACAATGAGCAGTTCTTC
NA	TRBJ1-2	many	TRBV27	CASSLGLMYGYTF	TGTGCCAGCAGTTTAGGTTTAATGTATGGCTACACCTTC